Below, 10 T cell receptor beta chains from the same sample are listed, as sequenced in a study of blood T cell repertoires in COVID-19. Produced via immunoSEQ multiplex PCR; TCRdb's table is partial and in-frame only. Of about 260,000 clones in the sample, roughly four fifths were seen once. Material: peripheral blood. Receptor source: a woman of 80 years or more with acute or convalescent COVID-19.

The genes are TRBV28 and TRBJ1-2, with D unclear. Germline lookup yields CDR1 MDHEN and CDR2 SYDVKM. The CDR3 is 13 amino acids. V was trimmed by 3 bases and J by 0 bases, leaving 5 bases between them. CDR3 bases: TGTGCCAGCAGTTTCAGTGCTAACTATGGCTACACCTTC. Protein sequence: CASSFSANYGYTF.

This clone was recorded once. The rearrangement joins TRBV2 to TRBJ1-1; D uncertain. V lost 8 bases to trimming and J lost 1 base, with 11 bases between them. Germline lookup yields CDR1 SNHLY and CDR2 FYNNEI. The CDR3 is made up of 13 amino acids. The CDR3 bases are TGTGCCAGCCATCACGAGGGGAACACTGAAGCTTTCTTT. Translated, it gives CASHHEGNTEAFF. The full variable domain, completed using reference TRBV2 and TRBJ1-1, is EPEVTQTPSHQVTQMGQEVILRCVPISNHLYFYWYRQILGQKVEFLVSFYNNEISEKSEIFDDQFSVERPDGSNFTLKIRSTKLEDSAMYFCASHHEGNTEAFFGQGTRLTVV.

Of note for this clone: Compared with germline, one end of the junction differs, possibly owing to a read error. The sample carries other DNA sequences with the same CDR3. This sequence joins TRBV6-1 and TRBJ2-7; 8 bases align to TRBD1. The CDR3 runs to 16 residues. In germline, CDR1 is MNHNS, CDR2 SASEGT. The CDR3 protein is CASSEWGQASSYEQYF. The CDR3 DNA sequence: TGTGCTAGCAGTGAATGGGGACAGGCCAGCTCCTACGAGCAGTACTTC.

This chain uses TRBV7-2 with TRBJ2-7; D may be TRBD2 (7 bases). The germline V gene has CDR1 SGHTA and CDR2 FQGNSA. This CDR3 has 15 residues. V gave up 1 base and J gave up 3 bases, with 13 bases separating them. CDR3 DNA: TGTGCCAGCAGCTTAGAGGGGGGGTCAGTCTACGAGCAGTACTTC. Translation: CASSLEGGSVYEQYF.

In DNA, the CDR3 is TGTGCCAGCAGCCGGGGGGCTATTTCACCCCTCCACTTT. Amino acids: CASSRGAISPLHF. The rearrangement uses TRBV12-3 or TRBV12-4 and TRBJ1-6, with D possibly TRBD1 on 6 matching bases. This CDR3 spans 13 amino acids. With 6 bases removed from V and 9 bases from J, the gap between germline ends came to 12 bases.

The chain couples TRBV6-1 to TRBJ1-5, with D unresolved. The CDR3 consists of 14 residues. Trimming left V 0 bases short and J 6 bases short, with 9 bases between. Germline loops: CDR1 MNHNS, CDR2 SASEGT. The CDR3 DNA is TGTGCCAGCAGTGAAGCCGAGGGCGGTCAGCCCCAGCATTTT. Encoded protein: CASSEAEGGQPQHF.

This clone was seen a single time. CDR3 amino acids: CASSLQGDRTGELFF. The CDR3 DNA sequence: TGTGCCAGCAGCTTGCAAGGGGACAGGACCGGGGAGCTGTTTTTT. V is TRBV5-4 and J is TRBJ2-2; 8 nucleotides match TRBD1. CDR1 and CDR2 from the germline V gene are SGHNT and YYREEE (reference sequence). Germline trimming cut 1 base from V and 5 bases from J; bases unmatched to any gene: 4. The length of the CDR3 is 15 residues.

This clone was seen just once. V gene TRBV5-1 combines with J gene TRBJ2-1; 13 bases match TRBD2. There are 17 residues in the CDR3. Germline trimming cut 0 bases from V and 7 bases from J; bases unmatched to any gene: 7. Germline CDR1 is SGHRS and CDR2 is YFSETQ. The CDR3 region has the DNA TGCGCCAGCAGCTTGGGGACCGGACTAGCGGGGGAAAATGAGCAGTTCTTC. Translating it yields CASSLGTGLAGENEQFF.

The rearrangement joins TRBV6-5 to TRBJ2-1; no firm D call. V lost 6 bases and J 1 base, leaving 7 bases between the germline ends. The V gene's germline CDR1 is MNHEY and CDR2 SVGAGI. The CDR3 has 13 residues. CDR3: CASRRLSYNEQFF. The CDR3 DNA follows: TGTGCCAGCAGACGACTGTCCTACAATGAGCAGTTCTTC.

The chain carries TRBV5-1 and TRBJ2-7; tentatively, D is TRBD2 (6 bases). This CDR3 is built from 13 residues. V dropped 3 bases and J dropped 4 bases, with 11 bases sitting between them. Germline-derived CDR1 and CDR2 are SGHRS and YFSETQ. CDR3 in amino acids: CASSWGEEYEQYF. CDR3 DNA: TGCGCCAGCAGCTGGGGGGAGGAATACGAGCAGTACTTC.